The T cell receptor beta chain described here comes from a study of blood T cell repertoires in COVID-19. As for the study in general: Acute and convalescent COVID-19 samples came from the United States, Italy and Spain. The analysed material was cDNA or gDNA that came from T cells, B-cell-depleted T cells, or PBMCs.

The V gene's germline CDR1 is MNHEY and CDR2 SVGAGI. There are 13 residues in the CDR3. This clone appeared once. The junction differs from germline at one of its ends, possibly a read error. Authors' analysis steps: Amplification from reference gene primers served as the basis for estimated nucleated cell counts. TCRdb keeps only in-frame clones here, not all; method: immunoSEQ multiplex PCR. V and J calls and clone size are as listed in that table; D and trimming were resolved from the DNA. The table has 200,000 to 250,000 clones, approximately 90% seen once. Sequences were obtained from peripheral blood. V gene TRBV6-5 combines with J gene TRBJ2-7; the match to TRBD1 covers 7 bases. The receptor was isolated from a man aged 45-65 years with COVID-19, enrolled during active disease. CDR3 in amino acids: CASTPDRTYVQYF. CDR3 coding DNA: TGTGCCAGCACCCCGGACAGGACCTACGTGCAGTACTTC.